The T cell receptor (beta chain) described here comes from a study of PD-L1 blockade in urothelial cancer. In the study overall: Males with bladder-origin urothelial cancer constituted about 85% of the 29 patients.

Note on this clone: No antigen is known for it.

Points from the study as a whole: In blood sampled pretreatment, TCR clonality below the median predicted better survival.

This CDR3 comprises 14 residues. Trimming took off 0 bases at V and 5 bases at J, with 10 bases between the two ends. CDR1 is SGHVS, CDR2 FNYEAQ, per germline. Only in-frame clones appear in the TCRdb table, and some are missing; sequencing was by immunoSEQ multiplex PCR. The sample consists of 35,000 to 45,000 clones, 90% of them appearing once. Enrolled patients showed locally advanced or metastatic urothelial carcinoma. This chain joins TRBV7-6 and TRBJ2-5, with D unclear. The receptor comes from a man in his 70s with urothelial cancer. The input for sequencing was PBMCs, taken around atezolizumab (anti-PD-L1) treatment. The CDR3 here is CASSLAVLGETQYF. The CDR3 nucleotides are TGTGCCAGCAGCTTAGCGGTACTCGGGGAGACCCAGTACTTC.